This passage covers 27 T cell receptor beta chains from one sample sequenced in a study of T cells of healthy individuals. A single record per CDR3 protein comes from TCRdb applying MiXCR to the 5' RACE reads. The repertoire holds about 41,000 distinct CDR3 sequences, with 4% to 5% as singletons. These receptors originate from a human donor in good health.

A note on this clonotype: A much larger clone differs by one base, so this may be a read error. This chain links TRBV3-1 with TRBJ1-1; maybe TRBD1 (6 bases). The CDR3 is 15 amino acids. From germline, CDR1 is LGHDT and CDR2 YNNKEL (reference sequence). V gave up 4 bases and J gave up 1 base, with 13 bases separating them. CDR3 protein: CASSRVGGENTEAFF. Here the CDR3 DNA reads TGTGCCAGCAGCCGGGTAGGGGGAGAGAACACTGAAGCTTTCTTT.

This clonotype was recorded many times. The genes are TRBV11-3 and TRBJ1-6; tentative D call: TRBD1 (6 bases). Germline V gene lookup returns CDR1 SGHNT and CDR2 YENEEA. V gave up 8 bases and J gave up 5 bases, with 7 bases separating them. The CDR3 covers 12 residues. This CDR3 reads CASGTNNSPLHF. The CDR3 DNA follows: TGTGCCAGCGGGACAAATAATTCACCCCTCCACTTT.

This clonotype was counted at least ten times. This chain uses TRBV6-5 with TRBJ1-6; D is unresolved. The CDR3 extends over 15 amino acids. In germline, CDR1 is MNHEY, CDR2 SVGAGI. Trimming removed 0 bases from V and 9 bases from J, with 12 bases in between. The CDR3 sequence: CASSYSEDSGSPLHF. The CDR3 DNA reads TGTGCCAGCAGTTACTCTGAGGACTCTGGTTCACCCCTCCACTTT.

This clonotype is labeled medium-sized. V is TRBV29-1 and J is TRBJ2-5; D is uncertain. The germline V and J ends were trimmed by 7 bases and 12 bases, with 15 bases remaining between them. Per the germline V gene, CDR1 is SQVTM and CDR2 is ANQGSEA. The CDR3 has 10 residues. The CDR3 region is CSARMGAEYF. CDR3 coding DNA: TGCAGCGCCCGAATGGGCGCGGAGTACTTC.

This clonotype was recorded at least ten times. This rearrangement joins TRBV12-3 or TRBV12-4 to TRBJ1-1; D is undetermined. CDR3 size: 11 residues. Trimming removed 6 bases at V and 2 bases at J, with 4 bases between. CDR3 coding DNA: TGTGCCAGCAGATTTAACACTGAAGCTTTCTTT. It is translated as CASRFNTEAFF.

The sample holds many counts of this clonotype. The chain combines TRBV4-1 with TRBJ1-5; the D gene is possibly TRBD1 (5 bases). This CDR3 has 15 amino acids. From germline, CDR1 is MGHRA and CDR2 YSYEKL. V was clipped by 1 base and J by 1 base, with 8 bases between them. The CDR3 loop reads CASSQGEGSNQPQHF. CDR3 sequence (DNA): TGCGCCAGCAGCCAAGGAGAGGGGAGCAATCAGCCCCAGCATTTT.

This clonotype came up many times. The gene calls are TRBV5-1 and TRBJ2-1; D is undetermined. The V gene's germline CDR1 is SGHRS and CDR2 YFSETQ. The V end was cut by 5 bases, the J end by 5 bases, with 11 bases between. This CDR3 is built from 13 residues. The CDR3 region is CASRIQENNEQFF. CDR3 in DNA: TGCGCCAGCAGGATTCAGGAGAACAATGAGCAGTTCTTC.

The genes are TRBV7-2 and TRBJ1-2; TRBD1 matches at 10 bases. Germline lookup yields CDR1 SGHTA and CDR2 FQGNSA. The trim removed 5 bases at V and 2 bases at J, leaving 8 bases unmatched. This CDR3 spans 16 amino acids. The DNA for the CDR3 is TGTGCCAGCAGCCCGTGGACAGGGGGGTCGAACTATGGCTACACCTTC. Its protein product is CASSPWTGGSNYGYTF.

The chain is built from TRBV18 and TRBJ2-1; 7 nucleotides agree with TRBD2. The CDR3 runs 15 residues. Germline V gene data show CDR1 as KGHSH and CDR2 as LQKENI. With V trimmed by 6 bases and J by 3 bases, 8 bases remained unmatched. CDR3 in DNA: TGTGCCAGCTCTCCCCCGGGGGGTTACTACAATGAGCAGTTCTTC. The encoded protein is CASSPPGGYYNEQFF.

In this sample, this clonotype turned up many times. The chain links TRBV5-1 to TRBJ1-6; 9 bases align to TRBD1. Germline V gene sequence: CDR1 SGHRS, CDR2 YFSETQ. The CDR3 spans 15 residues. The J segment lost 7 bases and the V segment lost 4 bases, leaving 6 bases of the junction unmatched. The chain's CDR3 is CASSPRTGENSPLHF. CDR3 in DNA: TGCGCCAGCAGCCCGAGGACAGGGGAGAATTCACCCCTCCACTTT.

This clonotype has a count of ten or more. CDR3 nucleotide sequence: TGTGCCAGCAGCAATAGCAATCAGCCCCAGCATTTT. Its translation is CASSNSNQPQHF. The chain couples TRBV7-2 to TRBJ1-5; no clear D gene. V dropped 5 bases and J dropped 0 bases, with 2 bases sitting between them. The length of the CDR3 is 12 residues. Germline CDR1 reads SGHTA; CDR2 reads FQGNSA.

This clonotype was seen many times. This sequence joins TRBV6-5 and TRBJ2-3; no clear D. The length of the CDR3 is 15 residues. The germline gives CDR1 MNHEY, CDR2 SVGAGI. Trimming took 8 bases from V and 2 from J, leaving 17 bases between them. CDR3: CASYSPRSSTDTQYF. CDR3 in DNA: TGTGCCAGCTACTCCCCCCGGTCATCCACAGATACGCAGTATTTT.

This clonotype appeared many times. V and J are TRBV20-1 and TRBJ2-7, with 9 positions matching TRBD1. The CDR3 has 14 residues. Germline V gives CDR1 DFQATT, CDR2 SNEGSKA (reference sequence). V lost 5 bases and J lost 5; bases outside the gene matches: 10. CDR3 in DNA: TGCAGTGCTCCCGGGGGGACAGGGACGAACGAGCAGTACTTC. The encoded protein is CSAPGGTGTNEQYF.

In this sample, this clonotype turned up many times. V is TRBV7-2 and J is TRBJ1-2, with unresolved D. The V gene lost 5 bases and the J gene lost 1 base, with 23 bases spanning the gap. The CDR3 is made up of 18 amino acids. The germline gives CDR1 SGHTA, CDR2 FQGNSA. CDR3 bases: TGTGCCAGCAGCCAAGCGGTCCCAGGACCCTCCCGTAACTATGGCTACACCTTC. Translating gives CASSQAVPGPSRNYGYTF. The full variable domain, rest sourced from reference TRBV7-2 and TRBJ1-2, is GAGVSQSPSNKVTEKGKDVELRCDPISGHTALYWYRQSLGQGLEFLIYFQGNSAPDKSGLPSDRFSAERTGGSVSTLTIQRTQQEDSAVYLCASSQAVPGPSRNYGYTFGSGTRLTVV.

This clonotype has just a few counts. V is TRBV12-3 or TRBV12-4 and J is TRBJ2-7; D not resolved. Trimming removed 3 bases from V and 0 bases from J, with 9 bases in between. The CDR3 extends over 14 amino acids. CDR3 coding DNA: TGTGCCAGCAGTTTTTCGGAGAGCTCCTACGAGCAGTACTTC. Its translation is CASSFSESSYEQYF.

This clonotype was counted ten times or more. The chain couples TRBV11-2 to TRBJ2-7, with D hard to call. The CDR3 contains 14 residues. In germline, CDR1 is SGHAT, CDR2 FQNNGV. The V end lost 6 bases, the J end lost 3 bases, and 15 bases lay between the germline ends. The CDR3 spells CASRTGSKVYEQYF. The CDR3 DNA is TGTGCCAGCAGAACGGGCAGCAAGGTCTACGAGCAGTACTTC.

CDR3 in amino acids: CASSPQGVYTEAFF. For the CDR3, the DNA is TGTGCCAGCTCACCACAGGGGGTTTACACTGAAGCTTTCTTT. The chain employs TRBV18 and TRBJ1-1; perhaps TRBD1 as D (6 bases). The CDR3 is 14 residues long. V gave up 1 base and J gave up 3 bases, with 9 bases separating them. Germline CDR1 KGHSH, CDR2 LQKENI.

This clonotype came up many times. The genes are TRBV20-1 and TRBJ1-2; D gene unclear. V lost 0 bases, J lost 4 bases, and 12 bases lay in between. This CDR3 spans 14 amino acids. Germline loops: CDR1 DFQATT, CDR2 SNEGSKA (reference sequence). CDR3 DNA sequence: TGCAGTGCTAGAGATTTCCAGAGGAGCTATGGCTACACCTTC. Protein product: CSARDFQRSYGYTF.

Ten or more counts support this clonotype. The chain has TRBV5-1 and TRBJ2-1, with D maybe TRBD2 (5 bases). Germline V gene sequence: CDR1 SGHRS, CDR2 YFSETQ. There are 15 residues in the CDR3. V was shortened by 4 bases and J by 6 bases, with 17 bases between the two germline ends. CDR3 amino acids: CASSTTTGLVNEQFF. The CDR3 DNA is TGCGCCAGCAGCACCACTACTGGACTGGTCAATGAGCAGTTCTTC.

This clonotype was recorded many times. The chain employs TRBV29-1 and TRBJ2-1; 12 bases are a match to TRBD2. Per the germline V gene, CDR1 is SQVTM and CDR2 is ANQGSEA. CDR3 length equals 14 residues. J was trimmed by 10 bases and V by 7 bases; bases with no gene match: 11. CDR3 residues: CSAEGLAGRGEQFF. The CDR3 nucleotides are TGCAGCGCCGAAGGACTAGCGGGACGAGGAGAGCAGTTCTTC.

This clonotype was seen many times. The gene calls are TRBV4-3 and TRBJ2-1, with 10 positions matching TRBD2. The trim removed 4 bases at V and 0 bases at J, leaving 3 bases unmatched. The germline V gene encodes CDR1 LGHNA and CDR2 YSLEER. The length of the CDR3 is 16 residues. This CDR3 reads CASSLRTSGSYNEQFF. The CDR3 DNA is TGCGCCAGCAGCCTCCGGACTAGCGGCTCCTACAATGAGCAGTTCTTC.

This clonotype showed up many times. The chain employs TRBV20-1 and TRBJ2-1, with TRBD2 matching over 10 bases. This CDR3 contains 16 residues. The J segment lost 1 base and the V segment lost 4 bases, leaving 7 bases of the junction unmatched. Germline CDR1 reads DFQATT; CDR2 reads SNEGSKA (reference sequence). The CDR3 DNA reads as TGCAGTGCTATGAGCGGGGGGGCGGTGTCCTACAATGAGCAGTTCTTC. It translates to CSAMSGGAVSYNEQFF.

This clonotype has ten or more counts. This chain uses TRBV20-1 with TRBJ2-3; no clear D gene. The germline V gene encodes CDR1 DFQATT and CDR2 SNEGSKA (reference sequence). Trimming left V 5 bases short and J 4 bases short, with 10 bases between. CDR3 length: 12 residues. The CDR3 nucleotides are TGCAGTGCTCCAAAGCGCGCAGATACGCAGTATTTT. Translation gives CSAPKRADTQYF.

This clonotype showed up just a few times. The rearrangement uses TRBV12-3 or TRBV12-4 and TRBJ2-7; 8 bases align to TRBD2. The CDR3 runs to 14 residues. The ends lost 3 bases at V and 7 bases at J; junction bases unmatched: 8. The CDR3 loop reads CASSLDSGAGEQYF. CDR3 nucleotide sequence: TGTGCCAGCAGTTTGGATAGCGGGGCAGGAGAGCAGTACTTC.

This clonotype was detected ten times or more. V gene TRBV3-1 combines with J gene TRBJ2-3; perhaps TRBD1 as D (6 bases). This CDR3 has 17 amino acids. Germline V lookup: CDR1 LGHDT, CDR2 YNNKEL (reference sequence). Trimming took off 3 bases at V and 0 bases at J, with 16 bases between the two ends. CDR3 DNA: TGTGCCAGCAGCCACCCAAGACAGGAGAAAAGCACAGATACGCAGTATTTT. This translates into CASSHPRQEKSTDTQYF.

The genes are TRBV28 and TRBJ1-2, with unresolved D. Germline CDR1 reads MDHEN; CDR2 reads SYDVKM. Trimming took 3 bases from V and 0 from J, leaving 8 bases between them. This CDR3 contains 14 residues. CDR3: CASSFGSANYGYTF. The CDR3 nucleotides are TGTGCCAGCAGTTTCGGGAGCGCTAACTATGGCTACACCTTC.

The chain is built from TRBV2 and TRBJ1-5; the match to TRBD1 covers 8 bases. CDR1 and CDR2 (germline): SNHLY, FYNNEI. The CDR3 sequence is 14 residues long. The V and J ends lost 6 bases and 5 bases, in that order; junction bases with no gene match: 6. DNA of the CDR3: TGTGCCAGCAGCGGACAGGGAGGTCATCAGCCCCAGCATTTT. Amino acids: CASSGQGGHQPQHF.